The clone carrying this T cell receptor beta chain was seen just once. Its matching antigen is unknown. Naive CD8 isolation took CD45RO-negative cells positively selected for CCR7 and excluded terminally differentiated effector memory CD45RA+ cells. Researchers ran the assay at a deep level. The authors' processing: Filtering differed because ImmunoSEQ produced junction-only sequences that carried no quality scores. Profiling relied on immunoSEQ multiplex PCR, and the TCRdb table lists in-frame clones only, not all of them. That table supplies the V and J calls and clone size; D and trimming were determined from the DNA. The table has roughly 2.1 million clones, roughly 91% seen once; the top ten hold around 1.7%. This record belongs to a study of shared clonotypes between healthy human individuals. Whole-study results and caveats: The naive CD4 repertoires of a few donors were compared, and around 5.1% of clonotypes were shared.

V lost 4 bases to trimming and J lost 10 bases; unmatched junction nucleotides: 7. From germline, CDR1 is SGHDT and CDR2 YYEEEE. The CDR3 runs 13 residues. The clonotype comes from a man in his late teens or twenties in good health. Some clones in this sample may be carry-over from other donors' samples. Sample: naive CD8+ T cells from PBMCs. The V call is TRBV5-6, the J call TRBJ2-1; 8 bases map to TRBD1. The CDR3 sequence: CASSPDRGLEQFF. CDR3 bases: TGTGCCAGCAGCCCAGACAGGGGTTTAGAGCAGTTCTTC.